These 21 T cell receptor beta chains share one sample of origin, sequenced in a study of graft-versus-host responses after intestinal transplantation. Sequenced by immunoSEQ multiplex PCR; TCRdb stores in-frame clones only, minus some. Here the sample spans around 26,000 clones, less than 95% being singletons. The specimen was PBMCs, collected 156 days after intestinal transplant. These receptors came from a human patient who received an intestinal transplant, so some T cells may come from the graft donor.

The genes are TRBV5-6 and TRBJ2-3; TRBD2 matches 7 bases. Germline V CDR1 and CDR2: SGHDT, YYEEEE. Germline trimming cut 3 bases from V and 2 bases from J; bases unmatched to any gene: 3. The CDR3 has 14 amino acids. CDR3 loop: CASSSRLATDTQYF. CDR3 bases: TGTGCCAGCAGCTCTAGACTAGCCACAGATACGCAGTATTTT.

The V gene is TRBV5-6, the J gene TRBJ1-1; D call uncertain. V was trimmed by 1 base and J by 0 bases, leaving 10 bases between them. The CDR3 has 15 residues. Germline V gene data show CDR1 as SGHDT and CDR2 as YYEEEE. The CDR3 reads CASSLWAGMNTEAFF. DNA of the CDR3: TGTGCCAGCAGCTTGTGGGCAGGAATGAACACTGAAGCTTTCTTT.

This chain links TRBV28 with TRBJ2-7; D is undetermined. The V end lost 5 bases, the J end lost 5 bases, and 13 bases lay between the germline ends. This CDR3 spans 13 amino acids. CDR1 is MDHEN, CDR2 SYDVKM, per germline. CDR3 nucleotides: TGTGCCAGCAGTACAACCGGGCCAAACGAGCAGTACTTC. Encoded protein: CASSTTGPNEQYF.

The chain links TRBV5-1 to TRBJ2-2; tentative D call: TRBD2 (6 bases). Germline V gives CDR1 SGHRS, CDR2 YFSETQ. The CDR3 has 13 residues. The V end was cut by 4 bases, the J end by 6 bases, with 10 bases between. CDR3 protein: CASSPGLSGELFF. As DNA, the CDR3 is TGCGCCAGCAGCCCGGGACTCTCCGGGGAGCTGTTTTTT.

The chain employs TRBV2 and TRBJ1-1; no firm D call. Germline V gives CDR1 SNHLY, CDR2 FYNNEI. This CDR3 spans 13 amino acids. With 6 bases removed from V and 4 bases from J, the gap between germline ends came to 12 bases. CDR3 amino acids: CASSQYPATEAFF. CDR3 DNA: TGTGCCAGCAGCCAGTACCCCGCCACTGAAGCTTTCTTT.

The J gene is TRBJ1-1, the V gene TRBV4-1; D gene ambiguous. Looked up from germline, CDR1 is MGHRA and CDR2 is YSYEKL. The V end lost 4 bases, the J end lost 0 bases, and 6 bases lay between the germline ends. The CDR3 is made up of 13 amino acids. The DNA of the CDR3 is TGCGCCAGCAGCCCCGTATTGAACACTGAAGCTTTCTTT. Translated, it gives CASSPVLNTEAFF.

The V call is TRBV27, the J call TRBJ1-6; D might be TRBD1 (6 bases). The CDR3 spans 14 residues. The V end lost 3 bases, the J end lost 7 bases, and 10 bases lay between the germline ends. From germline, CDR1 is MNHEY and CDR2 SMNVEV (reference sequence). Written as DNA, the CDR3 is TGTGCCAGCAGTTTCTCTCAGGGGAATTCACCCCTCCACTTT. This encodes CASSFSQGNSPLHF.

This rearrangement joins TRBV30 to TRBJ2-4; D is undetermined. Trimming took 2 bases from V and 10 from J, leaving 9 bases between them. Germline lookup yields CDR1 GTSNPN and CDR2 SVGIG (reference sequence). The CDR3 has 11 residues. CDR3 nucleotide sequence: TGTGCCTGGAGTAGACACCAAATTCAGTACTTC. Its protein product is CAWSRHQIQYF. Combining the CDR3 with reference TRBV30 and TRBJ2-4 gives the whole variable domain SQTIHQWPATLVQPVGSPLSLECTVEGTSNPNLYWYRQAAGRGLQLLFYSVGIGQISSEVPQNLSASRPQDRQFILSSKKLLLSDSGFYLCAWSRHQIQYFGAGTRLSVL.

This clone was recorded only once. The CDR3 DNA reads TGTGCCAGCAGCTTAGGACTAGCGGGGAGTACAGATACGCAGTATTTT. Protein sequence: CASSLGLAGSTDTQYF. The rearrangement uses TRBV7-2 and TRBJ2-3; 11 bases are a match to TRBD2. The germline gives CDR1 SGHTA, CDR2 FQGNSA. The CDR3 is made up of 16 amino acids. Losses at the gene ends were 1 base for V and 3 bases for J; bases not matched to a gene: 3. Full variable domain (remainder filled in from reference TRBV7-2 and TRBJ2-3): GAGVSQSPSNKVTEKGKDVELRCDPISGHTALYWYRQSLGQGLEFLIYFQGNSAPDKSGLPSDRFSAERTGGSVSTLTIQRTQQEDSAVYLCASSLGLAGSTDTQYFGPGTRLTVL.

The chain carries TRBV30 and TRBJ2-3; 11 nucleotides agree with TRBD1. Germline CDR1 and CDR2: GTSNPN and SVGIG (reference sequence). The CDR3 is made up of 12 amino acids. The junction had 2 bases not matched to a gene; V was cut back by 8 bases and J by 4 bases. CDR3 loop: CAGQGAADTQYF. CDR3 coding DNA: TGTGCCGGACAGGGGGCTGCAGATACGCAGTATTTT. Supplemented by reference TRBV30 and TRBJ2-3, the full variable domain reads SQTIHQWPATLVQPVGSPLSLECTVEGTSNPNLYWYRQAAGRGLQLLFYSVGIGQISSEVPQNLSASRPQDRQFILSSKKLLLSDSGFYLCAGQGAADTQYFGPGTRLTVL.

The chain employs TRBV5-1 and TRBJ2-7; D is perhaps TRBD1 (5 bases). The CDR3 totals 14 residues. Trimming left V 4 bases short and J 1 base short, with 12 bases between. Germline lookup yields CDR1 SGHRS and CDR2 YFSETQ. The DNA of the CDR3 is TGCGCCAGCAGCACGACCCCAGGGTCCTACGAGCAGTACTTC. Translating gives CASSTTPGSYEQYF.

The rearrangement uses TRBV6-1 and TRBJ2-3; no definite D call. CDR1 MNHNS and CDR2 SASEGT come from the germline V gene. Trimming removed 1 base from V and 1 base from J, with 15 bases in between. This CDR3 spans 17 amino acids. The CDR3 reads CASSEGGRQSGTDTQYF. The CDR3 DNA sequence: TGTGCCAGCAGTGAAGGTGGTCGACAATCTGGCACAGATACGCAGTATTTT.

This chain connects TRBV4-2 to TRBJ2-1; D may correspond to TRBD1 or TRBD2 (5 bases each). Germline assignment: CDR1 LGHNA and CDR2 YNFKEQ. CDR3 length equals 15 residues. Trimming pared 5 bases from V and 0 bases from J, leaving 11 bases between. The CDR3 here is CASSTGTTSYNEQFF. CDR3 DNA: TGTGCCAGCAGCACCGGGACGACCTCCTACAATGAGCAGTTCTTC.

This rearrangement joins TRBV25-1 to TRBJ1-1; no clear D gene. Germline values: CDR1 MGHDK, CDR2 SYGVNS. The CDR3 consists of 12 residues. Trimming removed 2 bases at V and 7 bases at J, with 8 bases between. CDR3 in amino acids: CASSEGLGEAFF. The DNA of the CDR3 is TGTGCCAGCAGTGAAGGTTTGGGTGAAGCTTTCTTT.

The genes are TRBV9 and TRBJ2-6; 7 nucleotides match TRBD1. Germline V CDR1 and CDR2: SGDLS, YYNGEE. The CDR3 is 20 residues long. V shed 1 base, J shed 0 bases, and the junction held 13 bases outside the gene matches. CDR3 amino acids: CASSVSLPGQKHSGANVLTF. CDR3 bases: TGTGCCAGCAGCGTAAGTCTTCCGGGACAGAAGCACTCTGGGGCCAACGTCCTGACTTTC.

The chain employs TRBV19 and TRBJ2-7; TRBD1 matches at 7 bases. Germline CDR1 and CDR2: LNHDA and SQIVND (reference sequence). The CDR3 has 14 residues. Trimming removed 1 base from V and 1 base from J; junction bases left unmatched: 1. The CDR3 is CASSIGQGSYEQYF. CDR3 DNA: TGTGCCAGTAGTATAGGACAGGGTTCCTACGAGCAGTACTTC.

This chain links TRBV5-8 with TRBJ2-7; 9 nucleotides line up with TRBD2. Per germline, CDR1 SGHTS and CDR2 YDEGEE. The trim removed 4 bases at V and 3 bases at J, leaving 5 bases unmatched. The length of the CDR3 is 14 residues. The CDR3: CASSSVAGDYEQYF. CDR3 DNA: TGTGCCAGCAGCAGCGTAGCGGGAGACTACGAGCAGTACTTC.

The CDR3 here is CASSLPTARGNREYTF. In DNA, the CDR3 is TGCGCCAGCAGTCTTCCGACAGCCCGGGGTAACAGGGAGTACACCTTC. The chain carries TRBV23-1 and TRBJ1-2, with D possibly matching TRBD1 (6 bases). TRBV23-1 is identified as an open reading frame with a role that is uncertain. The CDR3 contains 16 residues. V shed 4 bases and J shed 11 bases, with 26 bases lying between them.

J is TRBJ2-7 and V is TRBV4-1; no reliable D call. V shed 1 base and J shed 3 bases, with 16 bases lying between them. This CDR3 has 16 residues. The germline V gene encodes CDR1 MGHRA and CDR2 YSYEKL. CDR3 residues: CASSQGEGKGLYEQYF. The CDR3 DNA reads TGCGCCAGCAGCCAAGGTGAAGGGAAGGGTCTCTACGAGCAGTACTTC.

V is TRBV5-5 and J is TRBJ2-3; weak D call: TRBD1 (5 bases). The CDR3 sequence is 14 residues long. Germline V gene sequence: CDR1 SGHKS, CDR2 YYEKEE (reference sequence). With 0 bases removed from V and 1 base from J, the gap between germline ends came to 6 bases. The DNA for the CDR3 is TGTGCCAGCAGCTTGGCGACAGGCACAGATACGCAGTATTTT. Translation: CASSLATGTDTQYF.

The J gene is TRBJ2-4, the V gene TRBV28; 8 bases align to TRBD1. CDR3 length: 15 residues. J was trimmed by 4 bases and V by 6 bases; bases with no gene match: 8. The V gene's germline CDR1 is MDHEN and CDR2 SYDVKM. CDR3 loop: CASSNRDRFKNIQYF. The CDR3 DNA is TGTGCCAGCAGCAACCGGGACAGGTTTAAAAACATTCAGTACTTC.